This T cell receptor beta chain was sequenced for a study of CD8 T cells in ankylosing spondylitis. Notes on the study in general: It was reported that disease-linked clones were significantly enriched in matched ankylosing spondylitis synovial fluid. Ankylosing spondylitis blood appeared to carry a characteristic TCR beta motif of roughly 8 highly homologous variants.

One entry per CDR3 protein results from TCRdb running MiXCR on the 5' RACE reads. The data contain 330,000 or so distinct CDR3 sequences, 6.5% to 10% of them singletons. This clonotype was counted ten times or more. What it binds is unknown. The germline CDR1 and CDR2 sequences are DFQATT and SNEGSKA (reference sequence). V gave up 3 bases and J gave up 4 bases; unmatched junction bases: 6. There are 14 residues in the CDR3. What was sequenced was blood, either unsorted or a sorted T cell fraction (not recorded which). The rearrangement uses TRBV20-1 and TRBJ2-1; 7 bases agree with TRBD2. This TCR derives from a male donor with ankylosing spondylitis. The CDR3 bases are TGCAGTGCTAGGCGGCTAGCGGATTACAATGAGCAGTTCTTC. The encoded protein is CSARRLADYNEQFF.